The entry below gives a single TCR beta chain sequence along with its context. The antigen is unknown. The CDR3 extends over 16 amino acids. With 0 bases clipped from V and 5 bases from J, the junction kept 6 bases outside the gene matches. CDR1 and CDR2 from the germline V gene are ENHRY and SYGVKD. This sample is part of a study of cytomegalovirus exposure and HLA in healthy donors. Whole-study results and caveats: Differences between HLA loci emerged in a later analysis of TCR association rates, with DRB1 most and HLA-C fewest. It was reported that TCR beta sequences correctly inferred the HLA-A and HLA-B alleles for most subjects.

PCR used 60 Vbeta primers and 13 Jbeta primers. Authors' data handling: Later reanalysis found about 78 million unique TCR beta chains, around 11 million of them shared. Sequencing used immunoSEQ multiplex PCR; TCRdb keeps in-frame clones, though not all of them. Clone size and the V and J calls come from that table; the DNA yielded D and trimming. The data contain about 200,000 clones, 78% of them singletons. Sequencing was done on a sample of PBMCs. This sequence joins TRBV10-3 and TRBJ2-1; 8 bases line up with TRBD2. The receptor comes from a woman aged 25 to 39 in good health and CMV-seropositive. The CDR3 protein is CAISESASGGHNEQFF. DNA for the CDR3: TGTGCCATCAGTGAGTCAGCGTCGGGGGGGCACAATGAGCAGTTCTTC.